Below, 18 T cell receptor beta chains from the same sample are listed, as sequenced in a study of tumor-infiltrating lymphocytes in primary liver carcinoma. Co-extraction yielded RNA and DNA from around 20-30 mg of unsorted bulk tissue. Total RNA (approximately 0.5 ug) served as template for TCR beta cDNA synthesis primed by a constant-region primer. Employing slightly modified ARM-PCR, three nested multiplex PCR rounds were run, and these gave rise to the TCR beta libraries. In the first two PCR rounds, TRBV1-TRBV30 forward primers were paired with a C-beta reverse primer, and each round lasted approximately 10 cycles. TCRdb re-analysed the multiplex PCR reads in MiXCR, keeping a single row per CDR3 protein. The profile covers approximately 190,000 distinct CDR3 sequences, with roughly 80% appearing a single time and 18% taken by the ten largest. Sequenced sample: tumor tissue from primary liver carcinoma. These receptors originate from a man in his forties with primary liver carcinoma and hepatitis B virus infection.

On this clonotype itself: This could be a read error, since a much larger clone is one nucleotide away. The chain links TRBV28 to TRBJ1-5; possible D gene TRBD1, 5 bases. Germline V gives CDR1 MDHEN, CDR2 SYDVKM. The CDR3 loop spans 13 amino acids. The V end lost 2 bases, the J end lost 9 bases, and 11 bases lay between the germline ends. In DNA, the CDR3 is TGTGCCAGCAGTTTAGGGGGAGTAAGGCCCCAGCATTTT. Protein sequence: CASSLGGVRPQHF.

V gene TRBV11-2 combines with J gene TRBJ2-5; 7 bases align to TRBD2. CDR3 length: 15 amino acids. Germline CDR1 SGHAT, CDR2 FQNNGV. The V segment lost 2 bases and the J segment 6 bases; nucleotides outside the gene matches: 9. CDR3 nucleotides: TGTGCCAGCAGCTTACCTGTGCAGGGAGGGAAGACCCAGTACTTC. It specifies CASSLPVQGGKTQYF.

The V gene is TRBV2, the J gene TRBJ2-2; 7 bases are shared with TRBD1. The CDR3 consists of 13 residues. Germline loops: CDR1 SNHLY, CDR2 FYNNEI. V was clipped by 8 bases and J by 6 bases; unmatched bases: 6. In DNA form, the CDR3 reads TGTGCCAGCGACTACAGGGGAGCCGGGGAGCTGTTTTTT. As protein: CASDYRGAGELFF. The complete variable domain, with remaining parts taken from reference TRBV2 and TRBJ2-2, reads EPEVTQTPSHQVTQMGQEVILRCVPISNHLYFYWYRQILGQKVEFLVSFYNNEISEKSEIFDDQFSVERPDGSNFTLKIRSTKLEDSAMYFCASDYRGAGELFFGEGSRLTVL.

This chain connects TRBV11-1 to TRBJ2-7; no firm D call. The V and J ends lost 4 bases and 8 bases respectively, with 21 bases between them. The CDR3 totals 15 residues. Germline values: CDR1 SGHAT, CDR2 FQDESV (reference sequence). The CDR3 region has the DNA TGTGCCAGCAGCTCATCCCGGGCCTCCTCCTATAAGCAGTACTTC. This sequence encodes CASSSSRASSYKQYF.

The chain recombines TRBV12-3 or TRBV12-4 with TRBJ2-1; D ambiguous. The CDR3 length is 11 residues. V shed 1 base and J shed 14 bases, with 9 bases lying between them. In nucleotides, the CDR3 is TGTGCCAGCAGTTTAGGAGTATCAGAGTTCTTC. This translates into CASSLGVSEFF.

This clonotype was detected only once. A read error is possible here, since a much larger clone lies one base away. V gene TRBV7-8 combines with J gene TRBJ2-1, with D possibly TRBD2 on 6 matching bases. The CDR3 is 13 amino acids. The germline V and J ends were trimmed by 8 bases and 7 bases, with 15 bases remaining between them. Germline V lookup: CDR1 SGHVS, CDR2 FQNEAQ. CDR3 in DNA: TGTGCCAGCGGCTCACTAGCTTCAAATGAGCAGTTCTTC. Amino acid sequence: CASGSLASNEQFF.

This clonotype was observed a single time. Since no conserved phenylalanine or tryptophan closes the CDR3, a read error is the likely cause. The chain joins TRBV10-3 to TRBJ2-3; a weak D match, TRBD1 (6 bases). CDR1 ENHRY and CDR2 SYGVKD come from the germline V gene. The CDR3 covers 19 residues. CDR3 in amino acids: CAIRESAGTLLLSTDTQYL. In DNA, the CDR3 is TGTGCCATCCGTGAGTCCGCCGGGACACTCCTATTGAGCACAGATACGCAGTATTTA.

The CDR3 DNA reads TGTGCCAGCAGTTATCCCAAGAGACTAGCGGGAGAGAGGGCAGGTACGCAGTATTTT. Translating gives CASSYPKRLAGERAGTQYF. This sequence joins TRBV6-2 or TRBV6-3 and TRBJ2-3; 12 bases line up with TRBD2. Trimming took 3 bases from V and 8 from J; bases not matched to a gene: 18. The CDR3 runs to 19 residues. From germline, CDR1 is MNHEY and CDR2 SVGEGT.

This chain joins TRBV29-1 and TRBJ1-2; perhaps TRBD1 as D (6 bases). This CDR3 is built from 13 residues. Germline loops: CDR1 SQVTM, CDR2 ANQGSEA. V lost 6 bases to trimming and J lost 6 bases, with 17 bases between them. CDR3 sequence reads: CSVGGRKNHGYTF. The CDR3 coding sequence is TGCAGCGTCGGGGGCAGGAAAAACCATGGCTACACCTTC.

This chain links TRBV28 with TRBJ1-5; 7 nucleotides agree with TRBD1. Per the germline V gene, CDR1 is MDHEN and CDR2 is SYDVKM. The CDR3 is 20 residues long. The trim removed 6 bases at V and 11 bases at J, leaving 31 bases unmatched. Here the CDR3 reads CASREDRAAHSLTPRWTQHF. For the CDR3, the DNA is TGTGCCAGCAGAGAAGACAGGGCCGCCCATAGCCTCACCCCCAGGTGGACCCAGCATTTT. Variable domain in full (rest from reference TRBV28 and TRBJ1-5): DVKVTQSSRYLVKRTGEKVFLECVQDMDHENMFWYRQDPGLGLRLIYFSYDVKMKEKGDIPEGYSVSREKKERFSLILESASTNQTSMYLCASREDRAAHSLTPRWTQHFGDGTRLSIL.

The J gene is TRBJ2-2, the V gene TRBV12-3 or TRBV12-4; TRBD2 is a possible D gene (5 bases). The germline V and J ends were trimmed by 3 bases and 2 bases, with 16 bases remaining between them. This CDR3 has 17 amino acids. The CDR3 DNA sequence: TGTGCCAGCAGTTTTTTCGCTGGGAGATTTAACACCGGGGAGCTGTTTTTT. Protein product: CASSFFAGRFNTGELFF.

This chain connects TRBV7-9 to TRBJ2-5; D is perhaps TRBD2 (6 bases). CDR3 length equals 14 residues. Germline assignment: CDR1 SEHNR and CDR2 FQNEAQ (reference sequence). Trimming shortened V by 2 bases and J by 9 bases, and 16 bases separated the two germline ends. The CDR3: CASSLKGTFEAQYF. CDR3 sequence (DNA): TGTGCCAGCAGCTTAAAAGGGACTTTCGAGGCCCAGTACTTC.

The chain is built from TRBV6-5 and TRBJ2-3, with 13 nucleotides matching TRBD2. The junction had 16 bases not matched to a gene; V was cut back by 7 bases and J by 15 bases. CDR3 length equals 15 residues. Germline-derived CDR1 and CDR2 are MNHEY and SVGAGI. Here the CDR3 reads CASNPGLAGADMHYF. In nucleotides, the CDR3 is TGTGCCAGCAACCCAGGACTAGCGGGAGCAGATATGCATTATTTT.

The table lists this clonotype with a few counts. The chain has TRBV2 and TRBJ1-5; D perhaps matches TRBD1 (6 bases). CDR3 length: 16 residues. V was clipped by 6 bases and J by 0 bases, with 15 bases between them. In germline, CDR1 is SNHLY, CDR2 FYNNEI. The CDR3 protein is CASRRRGYPSNQPQHF. For the CDR3, the DNA is TGTGCCAGCAGACGCAGGGGCTATCCTAGCAATCAGCCCCAGCATTTT.

V is TRBV29-1 and J is TRBJ1-1; no reliable D call. Trimming left V 6 bases short and J 6 bases short, with 11 bases between. Germline V lookup: CDR1 SQVTM, CDR2 ANQGSEA. CDR3 length equals 11 residues. The CDR3: CSVSMGAEAFF. CDR3 nucleotide sequence: TGCAGCGTCAGTATGGGAGCTGAAGCTTTCTTT.

This chain uses TRBV12-3 or TRBV12-4 with TRBJ1-5, with D unclear. Deletions cut 5 bases from V and 0 bases from J, with 11 bases between. This CDR3 region has 15 residues. CDR3 nucleotide sequence: TGTGCCAGCAGTCCAGCTGAGGATAGCAATCAGCCCCAGCATTTT. Residues: CASSPAEDSNQPQHF.

Comment on this clonotype: At one end, the junction sequence differs from germline, possibly due to a read error. This sequence joins TRBV6-7 and TRBJ2-1; 9 nucleotides agree with TRBD2. TRBV6-7 is designated an ORF whose function remains uncertain. The CDR3 is 19 residues long. The CDR3 here is CVSSYPASGNFSSYSEQFF. CDR3 DNA sequence: TGTGTCAGCAGTTACCCGGCTAGCGGGAATTTTAGCTCCTACAGTGAGCAGTTCTTC.

Comments on this clonotype: Likely a read error: the CDR3 ends without its conserved phenylalanine or tryptophan. This chain's CDR3 is CASRLVPGELFL. DNA of the CDR3: TGTGCCAGCCGTTTGGTCCCCGGGGAGCTGTTTCTT. The chain links TRBV12-3 or TRBV12-4 to TRBJ2-2; the D is unclear. The CDR3 runs 12 residues.